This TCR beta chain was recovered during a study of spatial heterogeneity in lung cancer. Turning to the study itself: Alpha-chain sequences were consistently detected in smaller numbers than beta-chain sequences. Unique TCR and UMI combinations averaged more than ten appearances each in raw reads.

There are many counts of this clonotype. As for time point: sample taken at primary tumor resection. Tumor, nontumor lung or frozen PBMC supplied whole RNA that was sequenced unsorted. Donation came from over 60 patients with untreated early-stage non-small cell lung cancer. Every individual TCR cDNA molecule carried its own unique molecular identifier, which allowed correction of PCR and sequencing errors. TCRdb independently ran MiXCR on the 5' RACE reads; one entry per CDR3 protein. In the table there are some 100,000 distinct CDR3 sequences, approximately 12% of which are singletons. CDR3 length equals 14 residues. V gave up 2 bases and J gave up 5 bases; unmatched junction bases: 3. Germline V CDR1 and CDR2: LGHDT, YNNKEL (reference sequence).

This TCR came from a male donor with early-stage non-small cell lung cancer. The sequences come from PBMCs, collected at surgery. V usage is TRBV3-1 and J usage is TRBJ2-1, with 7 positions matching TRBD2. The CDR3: CASSQYGGNNEQFF. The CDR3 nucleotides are TGTGCCAGCAGCCAATACGGGGGGAACAATGAGCAGTTCTTC.